A single sample is the source of the 9 T cell receptor beta chains below, sequenced in a study of T cell therapy after organ transplantation. Data came from immunoSEQ multiplex PCR; TCRdb stores just in-frame clones and leaves some out. The sample records 45,000 to 60,000 clones, roughly 93% being singletons. These receptors lack a known antigen. Sample: CD8+ T cells from blood, taken before autologous CMV-specific T cell therapy. The receptors shown here come from a human patient who had received a solid organ transplant and had CMV disease.

This sequence joins TRBV7-9 and TRBJ2-3, with 12 nucleotides matching TRBD2. This CDR3 has 18 residues. Germline CDR1 reads SEHNR; CDR2 reads FQNEAQ (reference sequence). With V trimmed by 3 bases and J by 3 bases, 10 bases remained unmatched. CDR3 DNA: TGTGCCAGCAGCTTTCCCCCTAGCGGGGGGGCCGGGACAGATACGCAGTATTTT. Its translation is CASSFPPSGGAGTDTQYF. The entire variable domain, with the rest obtained from reference TRBV7-9 and TRBJ2-3, is as follows: DTGVSQNPRHKITKRGQNVTFRCDPISEHNRLYWYRQTLGQGPEFLTYFQNEAQLEKSRLLSDRFSAERPKGSFSTLEIQRTEQGDSAMYLCASSFPPSGGAGTDTQYFGPGTRLTVL.

This chain links TRBV28 with TRBJ2-7; D remains unclear. V lost 3 bases to trimming and J lost 0 bases, with 3 bases between them. Per the germline V gene, CDR1 is MDHEN and CDR2 is SYDVKM. The CDR3 loop spans 12 amino acids. The chain's CDR3 is CASSLNSYEQYF. CDR3 DNA: TGTGCCAGCAGTTTGAACTCCTACGAGCAGTACTTC.

The chain couples TRBV11-2 to TRBJ2-7; TRBD2 might be the D (5 bases). Germline values: CDR1 SGHAT, CDR2 FQNNGV. The CDR3 contains 12 residues. V was clipped by 5 bases and J by 4 bases, with 9 bases between them. The chain's CDR3 is CASSLQRYEQYF. CDR3 DNA: TGTGCCAGCAGCCTCCAGCGGTACGAGCAGTACTTC.

This chain links TRBV19 with TRBJ1-1; D is unclear. This CDR3 has 16 residues. Germline V gene lookup returns CDR1 LNHDA and CDR2 SQIVND (reference sequence). V lost 3 bases, J lost 1 base, and 15 bases lay in between. This CDR3 is CASSIDVLHRNTEAFF. DNA for the CDR3: TGTGCCAGTAGTATTGACGTTTTGCATCGGAACACTGAAGCTTTCTTT. The entire variable domain, with the rest obtained from reference TRBV19 and TRBJ1-1, is as follows: DGGITQSPKYLFRKEGQNVTLSCEQNLNHDAMYWYRQDPGQGLRLIYYSQIVNDFQKGDIAEGYSVSREKKESFPLTVTSAQKNPTAFYLCASSIDVLHRNTEAFFGQGTRLTVV.

This chain connects TRBV4-1 to TRBJ2-3; 14 positions match TRBD2. The CDR3 is made up of 17 amino acids. V lost 4 bases and J lost 1; bases outside the gene matches: 4. The germline gives CDR1 MGHRA, CDR2 YSYEKL. CDR3 DNA: TGCGCCAGCAGCCGGACTAGCGGGGGGCGGGGCACAGATACGCAGTATTTT. This translates into CASSRTSGGRGTDTQYF.

The chain links TRBV7-2 to TRBJ2-5; either TRBD1 or TRBD2 may fit D (5 bases each). The V gene's germline CDR1 is SGHTA and CDR2 FQGNSA. V lost 5 bases and J lost 5, with 18 bases in between. The CDR3 runs 15 residues. CDR3 bases: TGTGCCAGCAGCGCCGGGACCCTAAATGGCGAGACCCAGTACTTC. Residues: CASSAGTLNGETQYF. The entire variable domain, with the rest obtained from reference TRBV7-2 and TRBJ2-5, is as follows: GAGVSQSPSNKVTEKGKDVELRCDPISGHTALYWYRQSLGQGLEFLIYFQGNSAPDKSGLPSDRFSAERTGGSVSTLTIQRTQQEDSAVYLCASSAGTLNGETQYFGPGTRLLVL.

The CDR3 protein is CASSQEWPMNTEAFF. In DNA form, the CDR3 reads TGTGCCAGCAGCCAAGAGTGGCCCATGAACACTGAAGCTTTCTTT. This rearrangement joins TRBV14 to TRBJ1-1; D is unclear. The ends were cut back, 0 bases at V and 0 bases at J, with 8 bases in the middle. The germline gives CDR1 SGHDN, CDR2 FVKESK. CDR3 size: 15 residues.

The chain couples TRBV29-1 to TRBJ1-1; D possibly corresponds to TRBD1 (5 bases). CDR1 and CDR2 from the germline V gene are SQVTM and ANQGSEA. This CDR3 is built from 13 residues. V lost 6 bases and J lost 8, with 19 bases in between. In nucleotides, the CDR3 is TGCAGCGTCGATAACCCTGAGGGACCCGAAGCTTTCTTT. This sequence encodes CSVDNPEGPEAFF. The variable domain in full, with the rest retrieved from reference TRBV29-1 and TRBJ1-1, is SAVISQKPSRDICQRGTSLTIQCQVDSQVTMMFWYRQQPGQSLTLIATANQGSEATYESGFVIDKFPISRPNLTFSTLTVSNMSPEDSSIYLCSVDNPEGPEAFFGQGTRLTVV.

V and J are TRBV5-1 and TRBJ1-5; no firm D call. CDR3 length: 14 amino acids. Germline values: CDR1 SGHRS, CDR2 YFSETQ. Trimming removed 0 bases at V and 2 bases at J, with 6 bases between. The CDR3 sequence: CASSLEGGNQPQHF. In DNA, the CDR3 is TGCGCCAGCAGCTTGGAAGGTGGCAATCAGCCCCAGCATTTT.